Below, 23 T cell receptor beta chains from the same sample are listed, as sequenced in a study of human T cells and chemical hapten exposure. Stated time point: patch test 2, 6 weeks after DPC sensitization. Treatment noted: therapeutic diphenylcyclopropenone sensitization with weekly scalp DPC. One entry per CDR3 protein results from TCRdb running MiXCR on the RACE reads. The repertoire holds some 84,000 distinct CDR3 sequences, 10% seen once, with about 5% in the top ten. Sequencing used whole blood, obtained in connection with sensitization to the hapten diphenylcyclopropenone (DPC). The source is a woman in her 50s with alopecia areata. Some clones in this sample may be carry-over from other donors' samples.

This clonotype was counted ten times or more. The V call is TRBV11-2, the J call TRBJ2-7; unclear D gene. CDR3 length: 13 amino acids. CDR1 and CDR2 from the germline V gene are SGHAT and FQNNGV. The V end lost 3 bases, the J end lost 2 bases, and 8 bases lay between the germline ends. The CDR3: CASSFSEPYEQYF. CDR3 nucleotides: TGTGCCAGCAGCTTTTCGGAGCCCTACGAGCAGTACTTC.

This clonotype was seen more than once but under ten times. The chain is built from TRBV11-2 and TRBJ2-2; 8 bases line up with TRBD1. The CDR3 runs to 15 residues. Germline V gene lookup returns CDR1 SGHAT and CDR2 FQNNGV. The junction had 9 bases not matched to a gene; V was cut back by 5 bases and J by 7 bases. Here the CDR3 reads CASSPGQGGGGELFF. For the CDR3, the DNA is TGTGCCAGCAGCCCAGGACAGGGCGGAGGCGGGGAGCTGTTTTTT.

This clonotype was observed at least ten times. V gene TRBV5-4 combines with J gene TRBJ2-2; D is possibly TRBD1 or TRBD2 (6 bases each). The CDR3 totals 16 residues. Germline loops: CDR1 SGHNT, CDR2 YYREEE (reference sequence). V gave up 0 bases and J gave up 0 bases, with 9 bases separating them. The DNA for the CDR3 is TGTGCCAGCAGCTTGGGGAGGGGGACGAACACCGGGGAGCTGTTTTTT. The encoded protein is CASSLGRGTNTGELFF.

There are many counts of this clonotype. The J gene is TRBJ2-3, the V gene TRBV28; TRBD2 matches 12 bases. Trimming cost V 6 bases and J 9 bases; bases outside gene matches: 7. From germline, CDR1 is MDHEN and CDR2 SYDVKM. This CDR3 region has 14 residues. Here the CDR3 reads CASRPTSGSITQYF. CDR3 nucleotide sequence: TGTGCCAGCAGACCGACTAGCGGGAGTATCACGCAGTATTTT.

There are many counts of this clonotype. The rearrangement uses TRBV5-4 and TRBJ2-5; D is possibly TRBD1 or TRBD2 (5 bases each). The V gene lost 1 base and the J gene lost 4 bases, with 14 bases spanning the gap. Per the germline V gene, CDR1 is SGHNT and CDR2 is YYREEE (reference sequence). CDR3 length: 15 amino acids. CDR3 loop: CASSLKSGTGETQYF. The CDR3 coding sequence is TGTGCCAGCAGCTTGAAGTCGGGGACCGGAGAGACCCAGTACTTC.

This clonotype was counted many times. The J gene is TRBJ2-5, the V gene TRBV9; no firm D call. Trimming removed 0 bases from V and 4 bases from J, with 19 bases in between. The CDR3 has 17 amino acids. The germline V gene encodes CDR1 SGDLS and CDR2 YYNGEE. DNA of the CDR3: TGTGCCAGCAGCGTAGCTACTCCGGGCACAGTGGTAGAGACCCAGTACTTC. Its translation: CASSVATPGTVVETQYF.

This clonotype was seen repeatedly, ten times or more. A read error may produce the germline difference seen at one junction end. The J gene is TRBJ1-5, the V gene TRBV14, with a weak D call TRBD1 (6 bases). Germline V gene lookup returns CDR1 SGHDN and CDR2 FVKESK. This CDR3 is 15 amino acids long. The CDR3 loop is CASSQGGISNQPQHF. In DNA form, the CDR3 reads TGTGCCAGCAGTCAAGGGGGGATTAGCAATCAGCCCCAGCATTTT. The full variable domain, with the rest looked up from reference TRBV14 and TRBJ1-5, is EAGVTQFPSHSVIEKGQTVTLRCDPISGHDNLYWYRRVMGKEIKFLLHFVKESKQDESGMPNNRFLAERTGGTYSTLKVQPAELEDSGVYFCASSQGGISNQPQHFGDGTRLSIL.

This clonotype has more than one count but fewer than ten. The chain links TRBV5-1 to TRBJ1-1, with D tentatively TRBD1 (5 bases). The CDR3 loop spans 16 amino acids. V dropped 4 bases and J dropped 0 bases, with 16 bases sitting between them. Germline V gene lookup returns CDR1 SGHRS and CDR2 YFSETQ. In DNA, the CDR3 is TGCGCCAGCAGCCCGGACACGGCGAGGTTGAACACTGAAGCTTTCTTT. Translation: CASSPDTARLNTEAFF.

Many counts were recorded for this clonotype. The rearrangement uses TRBV4-3 and TRBJ2-3; 11 bases are shared with TRBD2. With V trimmed by 4 bases and J by 6 bases, 3 bases remained unmatched. This CDR3 has 14 amino acids. The germline gives CDR1 LGHNA, CDR2 YSLEER. In nucleotides, the CDR3 is TGCGCCAGCAGCCTTCGGACTAGCGGGGATACGCAGTATTTT. Translation gives CASSLRTSGDTQYF.

V usage is TRBV6-6 and J usage is TRBJ2-2; D unclear. CDR3 length equals 15 residues. V was clipped by 4 bases and J by 1 base, with 10 bases between them. The germline V gene encodes CDR1 MNHNY and CDR2 SVGAGI (reference sequence). CDR3 bases: TGTGCCAGCAGTTCCCATAGCAGGAACACCGGGGAGCTGTTTTTT. Translated, it gives CASSSHSRNTGELFF.

This clonotype has a count of ten or more. The rearrangement joins TRBV6-6 to TRBJ1-3, with 10 bases identical to TRBD1. V gave up 4 bases and J gave up 4 bases; unmatched junction bases: 7. Germline loops: CDR1 MNHNY, CDR2 SVGAGI (reference sequence). The CDR3 is 16 amino acids. This CDR3 is CASSLPGTGDGNTIYF. In DNA, the CDR3 is TGTGCCAGCAGTTTACCCGGGACAGGGGACGGAAACACCATATATTTT.

In this sample, this clonotype turned up once. Relative to the germline gene, one junction end is altered; a read error may explain this. The chain has TRBV5-4 and TRBJ2-5; weak D call: TRBD2 (6 bases). The CDR3 contains 15 residues. Per the germline V gene, CDR1 is SGHNT and CDR2 is YYREEE (reference sequence). CDR3 residues: CVSSLEGRVAETQYF. CDR3 nucleotides: TGTGTCAGCAGCTTGGAGGGCAGGGTCGCAGAGACCCAGTACTTC.

The chain carries TRBV20-1 and TRBJ2-3; perhaps TRBD2 as D (7 bases). Between the trimmed V and J ends, which lost 2 bases and 7 bases, there was a span of 22 bases. Germline V lookup: CDR1 DFQATT, CDR2 SNEGSKA (reference sequence). This CDR3 contains 16 residues. DNA for the CDR3: TGCAGTGCTAGACCGGGGGGCCTGAGACACACGAATACGCAGTATTTT. The encoded protein is CSARPGGLRHTNTQYF.

This clonotype was observed a handful of times. This chain links TRBV28 with TRBJ2-7, with a possible D match to TRBD1 (6 bases). The germline CDR1 and CDR2 sequences are MDHEN and SYDVKM. This CDR3 is built from 14 residues. Trimming removed 8 bases from V and 5 bases from J, with 19 bases in between. CDR3 sequence: CASLLRGSYNEQYF. CDR3 sequence (DNA): TGTGCCAGCCTCTTGAGGGGGAGCTATAACGAGCAGTACTTC.

In this sample, this clonotype turned up a few times. The gene calls are TRBV19 and TRBJ1-5; 7 bases line up with TRBD1. After removal of 1 base from V and 3 bases from J, the junction contained 3 bases not matched to a gene. The CDR3 runs 15 residues. Germline CDR1 LNHDA, CDR2 SQIVND (reference sequence). The CDR3 DNA follows: TGTGCCAGTAGTATAGGGACAGGTTTCAATCAGCCCCAGCATTTT. This encodes CASSIGTGFNQPQHF.

This clonotype was detected only a few times. The V and J genes are TRBV10-3 and TRBJ2-1; 7 bases align to TRBD1. J lost 6 bases, V lost 4 bases, and 6 bases had no gene match. The CDR3 sequence is 14 residues long. Germline lookup yields CDR1 ENHRY and CDR2 SYGVKD. The CDR3, as DNA: TGTGCCATCAGTGGAGGGACAGACGGCAATGAGCAGTTCTTC. It encodes CAISGGTDGNEQFF.

This clonotype appeared many times. This chain uses TRBV19 with TRBJ1-2, with 7 bases aligning to TRBD1. The V gene end was trimmed by 9 bases and the J gene end by 4 bases; junction bases not matched to a gene: 5. Germline values: CDR1 LNHDA, CDR2 SQIVND (reference sequence). The CDR3 is made up of 12 amino acids. The CDR3 spells CASTGTVYGYTF. In DNA form, the CDR3 reads TGTGCCAGCACCGGGACAGTCTATGGCTACACCTTC.

J is TRBJ1-2 and V is TRBV7-2, with 8 bases fitting TRBD1. Unmatched junction bases numbered 8, after V lost 5 bases and J lost 6 bases. The CDR3 spans 14 residues. The germline CDR1 and CDR2 sequences are SGHTA and FQGNSA. The DNA for the CDR3 is TGTGCCAGCAGCAAACAGGGGGAAATCCATGGCTACACCTTC. It is translated as CASSKQGEIHGYTF.

This clonotype was recorded a few times. Germline and junction disagree at one end, which may indicate a read error. The chain couples TRBV20-1 to TRBJ2-7; D is undetermined. CDR3 length: 14 residues. The germline CDR1 and CDR2 sequences are DFQATT and SNEGSKA (reference sequence). The CDR3 DNA reads as TGCAGTGCTAGAAGGGCCCGCCACTACCTCGAGCAGCACTTC. Protein: CSARRARHYLEQHF.

This clonotype was observed a handful of times. The V gene is TRBV5-5, the J gene TRBJ2-1, with 7 bases matching TRBD1. Germline V CDR1 and CDR2: SGHKS, YYEKEE (reference sequence). The ends lost 2 bases at V and 10 bases at J; junction bases unmatched: 6. This CDR3 spans 13 amino acids. DNA for the CDR3: TGTGCCAGCAGCTTTACAGGGGAAACGGAGCAGTTCTTC. Translated, it gives CASSFTGETEQFF.

The chain couples TRBV20-1 to TRBJ2-5, with TRBD1 matching 7 bases. The V segment lost 6 bases and the J segment 7 bases; nucleotides outside the gene matches: 11. CDR3 length equals 13 residues. Germline V lookup: CDR1 DFQATT, CDR2 SNEGSKA (reference sequence). The CDR3 DNA is TGCAGTGCCAGAACTACAGGGGTTCGGACCCAGTACTTC. It encodes CSARTTGVRTQYF.

This clonotype was seen only a few times. This chain joins TRBV3-1 and TRBJ2-7, with D possibly TRBD2 on 6 matching bases. Germline CDR1 and CDR2: LGHDT and YNNKEL (reference sequence). This CDR3 contains 14 residues. The germline V and J ends were trimmed by 1 base and 6 bases, with 13 bases remaining between them. The CDR3 loop is CASSQAVSGSEQYF. The CDR3 DNA reads TGTGCCAGCAGCCAAGCGGTTAGCGGATCCGAGCAGTACTTC.

In its sample, this clonotype was seen a few times. This chain links TRBV14 with TRBJ2-7; 9 bases align to TRBD1. This CDR3 is built from 14 residues. V gave up 4 bases and J gave up 5 bases; unmatched junction bases: 6. Germline-derived CDR1 and CDR2 are SGHDN and FVKESK. DNA for the CDR3: TGTGCCAGCAGCCGGGACAGGGTTTTACACGAGCAGTACTTC. Protein sequence: CASSRDRVLHEQYF.